The 14 T cell receptor beta chains below come from one sample, sequenced in a study of cytomegalovirus exposure and HLA in healthy donors. Primers: 60 Vbeta forward and 13 Jbeta reverse. The method was immunoSEQ multiplex PCR; TCRdb's version includes in-frame clones alone and lacks a portion of them. The sample lists roughly 140,000 clones; about four fifths were seen once. The sequenced sample consisted of PBMCs. The receptors originated from a middle-aged man in good health and CMV-seronegative.

In DNA form, the CDR3 reads TGTGCCAGCAGTTTCTTTGGAGCTGGAAACACCATATATTTT. Its translation: CASSFFGAGNTIYF. The chain combines TRBV28 with TRBJ1-3; D is unresolved. Germline V gene data show CDR1 as MDHEN and CDR2 as SYDVKM. This CDR3 region has 14 residues. The V gene lost 3 bases and the J gene lost 2 bases, with 8 bases spanning the gap.

In regard to this clone: The sample contains more than one DNA sequence encoding this CDR3. V gene TRBV7-3 combines with J gene TRBJ2-1, with TRBD1 identical over 9 bases. With 4 bases clipped from V and 7 bases from J, the junction kept 11 bases outside the gene matches. The CDR3 consists of 16 residues. The V gene's germline CDR1 is SGHTA and CDR2 FQGTGA. Here the CDR3 DNA reads TGTGCCAGCAGCTCAGACCGGGACAGGGCGGGGAATGAGCAGTTCTTC. It translates to CASSSDRDRAGNEQFF. Supplemented by reference TRBV7-3 and TRBJ2-1, the full variable domain reads GAGVSQTPSNKVTEKGKYVELRCDPISGHTALYWYRQSLGQGPEFLIYFQGTGAADDSGLPNDRFFAVRPEGSVSTLKIQRTERGDSAVYLCASSSDRDRAGNEQFFGPGTRLTVL.

The rearrangement uses TRBV28 and TRBJ1-5; D is unclear. Per germline, CDR1 MDHEN and CDR2 SYDVKM. V was clipped by 11 bases and J by 2 bases, with 10 bases between them. The CDR3 covers 12 residues. CDR3 amino acids: CAHGQGNQPQHF. The CDR3 nucleotides read TGTGCCCATGGGCAGGGCAATCAGCCCCAGCATTTT. Using reference TRBV28 and TRBJ1-5 for the parts outside the CDR3, the full variable domain is DVKVTQSSRYLVKRTGEKVFLECVQDMDHENMFWYRQDPGLGLRLIYFSYDVKMKEKGDIPEGYSVSREKKERFSLILESASTNQTSMYLCAHGQGNQPQHFGDGTRLSIL.

This chain joins TRBV28 and TRBJ1-4; the D is unclear. V was cut by 6 bases and J by 8 bases, with 16 bases left in between. The CDR3 loop spans 14 amino acids. Germline V gives CDR1 MDHEN, CDR2 SYDVKM. The CDR3, as DNA: TGTGCCAGCAGCCTTACTAGGTACGGAGAAAAACTGTTTTTT. This encodes CASSLTRYGEKLFF.

The V and J genes are TRBV30 and TRBJ1-1; 7 bases are a match to TRBD1. Per the germline V gene, CDR1 is GTSNPN and CDR2 is SVGIG (reference sequence). This CDR3 comprises 14 residues. Losses at the gene ends were 3 bases for V and 0 bases for J; bases not matched to a gene: 4. The CDR3 DNA sequence: TGTGCCTGGAGGGCAGGGGGTCTGAACACTGAAGCTTTCTTT. It is translated as CAWRAGGLNTEAFF. Full variable domain (outside the CDR3, taken from reference TRBV30 and TRBJ1-1): SQTIHQWPATLVQPVGSPLSLECTVEGTSNPNLYWYRQAAGRGLQLLFYSVGIGQISSEVPQNLSASRPQDRQFILSSKKLLLSDSGFYLCAWRAGGLNTEAFFGQGTRLTVV.

V is TRBV10-3 and J is TRBJ2-7; D is possibly TRBD1 (6 bases). Trimming removed 3 bases at V and 6 bases at J, with 12 bases between. Germline CDR1 reads ENHRY; CDR2 reads SYGVKD. This CDR3 is built from 13 residues. The CDR3 sequence is CAISDGTILEQYF. As DNA, the CDR3 is TGTGCCATCAGTGACGGGACAATTCTCGAGCAGTACTTC.

The genes are TRBV2 and TRBJ2-7, with 7 bases matching TRBD1. This CDR3 region has 13 residues. After removal of 10 bases from V and 3 bases from J, the junction contained 9 bases not matched to a gene. Germline loops: CDR1 SNHLY, CDR2 FYNNEI. Written as DNA, the CDR3 is TGTGCCACCAACCGGGACAGCATCTACGAGCAGTACTTC. It translates to CATNRDSIYEQYF.

The chain uses TRBV6-6 and TRBJ2-1; TRBD1 matches at 7 bases. CDR1 MNHNY and CDR2 SVGAGI come from the germline V gene (reference sequence). This CDR3 has 14 amino acids. J lost 8 bases, V lost 5 bases, and 9 bases had no gene match. In DNA, the CDR3 is TGTGCCAGCAGTCCGTGGACAGGTAGCGATGAGCAGTTCTTC. This codes for CASSPWTGSDEQFF.

J is TRBJ2-5 and V is TRBV5-1; D uncertain. The CDR3 has 13 residues. CDR1 is SGHRS and CDR2 is YFSETQ in the germline V gene. Trimming shortened V by 0 bases and J by 4 bases, and 7 bases separated the two germline ends. DNA for the CDR3: TGCGCCAGCAGCTTGGGCGTTGGAGAGACCCAGTACTTC. Translating gives CASSLGVGETQYF.

The V call is TRBV6-1, the J call TRBJ2-3; D ambiguous. Trimming cost V 8 bases and J 0 bases, with 9 bases left between them. CDR3 length equals 13 residues. CDR1 MNHNS and CDR2 SASEGT come from the germline V gene. This chain's CDR3 is CASSVRSTDTQYF. The CDR3 bases are TGTGCCAGCTCAGTCAGGAGCACAGATACGCAGTATTTT.

This clone turned up a few times. The rearrangement links TRBV5-1 to TRBJ1-1; tentative D call: TRBD1 (6 bases). V was clipped by 4 bases and J by 3 bases, with 13 bases between them. This CDR3 is built from 14 residues. CDR1 SGHRS and CDR2 YFSETQ come from the germline V gene. The CDR3 DNA reads TGCGCCAGCAGCCTCGAGACAGGTCACACTGAAGCTTTCTTT. This codes for CASSLETGHTEAFF.

The chain links TRBV27 to TRBJ1-2; no reliable D call. The germline V gene has CDR1 MNHEY and CDR2 SMNVEV (reference sequence). Trimming removed 8 bases from V and 4 bases from J, with 14 bases in between. The CDR3 sequence is 13 residues long. The CDR3 spells CASCPRRGYGYTF. CDR3 nucleotide sequence: TGTGCCAGCTGTCCGCGGCGGGGCTATGGCTACACCTTC.

As concerns this clone: The sample contains more than one DNA sequence encoding this CDR3. The chain recombines TRBV27 with TRBJ1-2, with a tentative D call TRBD1 (5 bases). The CDR3 runs to 13 residues. CDR1 and CDR2 (germline): MNHEY, SMNVEV (reference sequence). Trimming pared 0 bases from V and 6 bases from J, leaving 8 bases between. In nucleotides, the CDR3 is TGTGCCAGCAGTTTATCCGGGGGGGATGGCTACACCTTC. It specifies CASSLSGGDGYTF.

In its sample, this clone was seen a few times. The chain carries TRBV7-9 and TRBJ2-5; TRBD2 matches at 12 bases. CDR3 length: 17 amino acids. Germline CDR1 and CDR2: SEHNR and FQNEAQ (reference sequence). The junction had 8 bases not matched to a gene; V was cut back by 4 bases and J by 2 bases. DNA for the CDR3: TGTGCCAGCAGCTCACTAACTAGCGGGGGGATACAAGAGACCCAGTACTTC. Its translation is CASSSLTSGGIQETQYF.